The sequence of this T cell receptor beta chain was determined in a study of OX40 agonist ivuxolimab in advanced cancers. CDR1 is ENHRY, CDR2 SYGVKD, per germline. V shed 2 bases and J shed 6 bases, with 16 bases lying between them. The CDR3 has 15 amino acids. Profiled with immunoSEQ multiplex PCR; TCRdb holds only in-frame clones, not every one. Of 30,000 to 40,000 clones in the sample, roughly 79% were seen once. The genes are TRBV10-3 and TRBJ1-1; weak D call: TRBD1 (5 bases). This sequence was found in an adult with an advanced solid tumor such as melanoma, head and neck, liver or kidney cancer. The material sequenced was CD4+ or CD8+ T cells sorted from blood, taken in a trial of the OX40 agonist ivuxolimab. CDR3 protein: CAISEVPTAAPEAFF. Here the CDR3 DNA reads TGTGCCATCAGTGAGGTCCCGACAGCGGCACCTGAAGCTTTCTTT.